Listed below are T cell receptor beta chains from one sample, sequenced in a study of T-cell reconstitution after alpha-beta-depleted transplantation in children. TCRdb re-called the PCR reads through MiXCR, storing one row per CDR3 protein. The sample carries around 490,000 distinct CDR3 sequences, over 9.5% recorded once. The sample here was PBMCs, mostly from graft donor cells, taken 180 days after TCRalphabeta/CD19-depleted stem cell transplant. These receptors were taken from a female patient aged 2-10 years who had a stem cell transplant for aplastic anemia, so the T cells may come from the graft donor. Each CDR3 is given with its conserved first and last residue. The D gene is left open where the match is weak. The size of a clone is reported for some rows only, either as once, few or many, or as a class for expanded clones.

clone_size	j_call	d_call	v_call	cdr3_nt	cdr3_aa
few	TRBJ2-3	.	TRBV15	TGTGCCACCAGCTTCCACTGGGGTCTTGTAAATACGCAGTATTTT	CATSFHWGLVNTQYF
few	TRBJ2-3	TRBD2	TRBV5-5	TGTGCCAGCAGCTCGCATAGCGGGAACACAGATACGCAGTATTTT	CASSSHSGNTDTQYF
few	TRBJ2-3	TRBD2	TRBV11-3	TGTGCCAGCAGCTTCGGACTAGCGGGAGCCCACACAGATACGCAGTATTTT	CASSFGLAGAHTDTQYF
few	TRBJ2-1	.	TRBV9	TGTGCCAGCAGCGCCCCAGGAGCTAGGGACCCTAGAGAGCAGTTCTTC	CASSAPGARDPREQFF
few	TRBJ2-7	.	TRBV20-1	TGCAGTGCTAGAGGACGACACTACGAGCAGTACTTC	CSARGRHYEQYF
.	TRBJ2-5	.	TRBV5-5	TGTGCCAGCACCCTTGATTCGGGGGAGACCCAGTACTTC	CASTLDSGETQYF
few	TRBJ2-1	TRBD2	TRBV6-2/TRBV6-3	TGTGCCAGCAGCCCCTTCAGCGGGAGGTCCCGGAGAGAGCAGTTCTTC	CASSPFSGRSRREQFF
few	TRBJ2-1	TRBD2	TRBV12-3/TRBV12-4	TGTGCCAGCAGTTTAGTCCGTCTAGCGGGGCCCTACAATGAGCAGTTCTTC	CASSLVRLAGPYNEQFF
few	TRBJ2-5	.	TRBV11-2	TGTGCCAGCACCGTAGACTTCCAAGAGACCCAGTACTTC	CASTVDFQETQYF
many	TRBJ2-6	.	TRBV3-1	TGTGCCAGCAGCCAAGATCGGGGGACGGTCTCTGGGGCCAACGTCCTGACTTTC	CASSQDRGTVSGANVLTF
.	TRBJ2-1	.	TRBV7-9	TGTGCCAGCAGCTTCGGTGTGGGAGGCTACAATGAGCAGTTCTTC	CASSFGVGGYNEQFF
.	TRBJ1-1	.	TRBV12-5	TGTGCTAGTGGCCCCACAGCGTACGGCACTGAAGCTTTCTTT	CASGPTAYGTEAFF
.	TRBJ2-7	TRBD2	TRBV20-1	TGCAGTGCTAGTAGCGGGAGAGTCATTTACGAGCAGTACTTC	CSASSGRVIYEQYF